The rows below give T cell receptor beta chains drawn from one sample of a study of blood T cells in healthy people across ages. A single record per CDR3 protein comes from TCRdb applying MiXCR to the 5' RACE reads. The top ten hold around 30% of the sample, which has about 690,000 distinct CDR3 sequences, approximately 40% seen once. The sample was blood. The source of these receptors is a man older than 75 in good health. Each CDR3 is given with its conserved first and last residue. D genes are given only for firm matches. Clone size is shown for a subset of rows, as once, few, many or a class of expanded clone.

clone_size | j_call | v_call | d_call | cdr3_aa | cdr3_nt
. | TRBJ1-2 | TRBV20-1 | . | CSAILTGGSYGYTF | TGCAGTGCCATACTTACGGGGGGATCTTATGGCTACACCTTC
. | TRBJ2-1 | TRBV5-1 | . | CASSSLDSSLGEQFF | TGCGCCAGCAGCTCTCTGGACTCTAGCTTGGGGGAGCAGTTCTTC
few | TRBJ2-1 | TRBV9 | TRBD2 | CASSVLAGGAIYNEQFF | TGTGCCAGCAGCGTACTAGCGGGGGGAGCTATCTACAATGAGCAGTTCTTC
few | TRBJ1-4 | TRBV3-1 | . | CASSGRYSNEKLFF | TGTGCCAGCAGTGGAAGGTACTCTAATGAAAAACTGTTTTTT
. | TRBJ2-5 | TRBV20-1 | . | CSARGLLAFNEQYF | TGCAGTGCTAGAGGGTTACTAGCTTTCAATGAGCAGTACTTC
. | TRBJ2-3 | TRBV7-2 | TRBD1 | CASSARDSQSDTQYF | TGTGCCAGCAGCGCCCGGGACAGCCAGTCGGATACGCAGTATTTT
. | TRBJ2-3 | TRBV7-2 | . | CASSLVGGFSADTQYF | TGTGCCAGCAGCTTAGTAGGGGGGTTTAGTGCAGATACGCAGTATTTT
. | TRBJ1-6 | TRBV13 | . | CASSLRGVGAGGSPLHF | TGTGCCAGCAGCTTGAGAGGGGTAGGGGCGGGGGGTTCACCCCTCCACTTT
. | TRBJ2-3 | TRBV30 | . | CAWSTKTDTQYF | TGTGCCTGGAGTACTAAAACAGATACGCAGTATTTT
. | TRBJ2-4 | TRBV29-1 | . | CSVSLGGRGPKNIQYF | TGCAGCGTCTCCTTGGGGGGTCGGGGGCCTAAAAACATTCAGTACTTC
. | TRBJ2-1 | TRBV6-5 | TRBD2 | CASRKNRASGDNEQFF | TGTGCCAGCAGGAAAAATCGGGCTAGCGGAGACAATGAGCAGTTCTTC
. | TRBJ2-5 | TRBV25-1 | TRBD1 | CASRMTGAMETQYF | TGTGCCAGCAGGATGACAGGGGCTATGGAGACCCAGTACTTC
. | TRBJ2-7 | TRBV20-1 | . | CSARDPVLSSYEQYF | TGCAGTGCTAGAGATCCAGTCTTGAGCTCCTACGAGCAGTACTTC
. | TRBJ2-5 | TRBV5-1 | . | CASSYLGGEAETQYF | TGCGCCAGCAGCTACCTCGGGGGCGAGGCAGAGACCCAGTACTTC
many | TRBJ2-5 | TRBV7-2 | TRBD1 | CASSLDRGGETQYF | TGCGCCAGCAGCTTGGACAGGGGCGGGGAGACCCAGTACTTC
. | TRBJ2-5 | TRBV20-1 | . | CSAGAGTSYNEQYF | TGCAGTGCCGGCGCCGGGACTTCATACAATGAGCAGTACTTC
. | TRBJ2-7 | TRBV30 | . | CAWSRDSIRSYEQYF | TGTGCCTGGAGTCGCGACAGTATTCGCTCCTACGAGCAGTACTTC
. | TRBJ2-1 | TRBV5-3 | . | CARSYTRGNEQFF | TGTGCCAGAAGTTACACTCGGGGGAATGAGCAGTTCTTC
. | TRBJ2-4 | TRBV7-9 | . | CASSSSGDIQYF | TGTGCCAGCAGCTCCTCGGGGGACATTCAGTACTTC
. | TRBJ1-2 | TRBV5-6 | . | CASSFLQGARAYGYTF | TGTGCCAGCAGCTTCCTACAAGGGGCGCGTGCCTATGGCTACACCTTC
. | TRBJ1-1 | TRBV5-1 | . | CASSFDRLKGGTEAFF | TGCGCCAGCAGCTTTGACCGACTCAAAGGTGGCACTGAAGCTTTCTTT
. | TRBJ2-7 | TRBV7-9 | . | CASSLTLNNEQYF | TGTGCCAGCAGCTTGACTCTCAACAATGAGCAGTACTTC
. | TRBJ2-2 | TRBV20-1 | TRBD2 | CSARPSGRDTGELFF | TGCAGTGCAAGACCCAGCGGGAGGGACACCGGGGAGCTGTTTTTT
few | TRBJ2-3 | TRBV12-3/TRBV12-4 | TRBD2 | CASSLARSGGLGDTQYF | TGTGCCAGCAGTTTAGCGCGTTCGGGGGGGTTAGGGGATACGCAGTATTTT
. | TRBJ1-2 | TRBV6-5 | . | CASRTRPRDSGYTF | TGTGCCAGCAGGACTAGACCCAGGGACTCTGGCTACACCTTC
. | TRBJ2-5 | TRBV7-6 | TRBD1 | CASSLVSFRNTGELAQYF | TGTGCCAGCAGCTTAGTTTCATTCAGGAACACAGGGGAGTTGGCCCAGTACTTC
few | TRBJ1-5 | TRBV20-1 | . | CSAKARQPSNQPQHF | TGCAGTGCTAAAGCCCGTCAACCTAGCAATCAGCCCCAGCATTTT
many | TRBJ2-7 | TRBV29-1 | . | CSVEDSGGGTYEQYF | TGCAGCGTTGAGGATTCGGGCGGAGGTACCTACGAGCAGTACTTC
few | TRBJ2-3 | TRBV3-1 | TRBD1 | CASSQTGEAQYF | TGTGCCAGCAGCCAAACAGGGGAAGCGCAGTATTTT
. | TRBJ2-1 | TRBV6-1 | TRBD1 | CASRIDRVNEQFF | TGTGCCAGCAGAATCGACAGGGTAAATGAGCAGTTCTTC
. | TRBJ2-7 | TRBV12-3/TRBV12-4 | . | CASSSGRDVYEQYF | TGTGCCAGCAGTTCGGGTAGGGACGTCTACGAGCAGTACTTC
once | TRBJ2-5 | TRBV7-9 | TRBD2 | CASSFPGGGKETQYF | TGTGCCAGCAGCTTTCCGGGGGGTGGTAAAGAGACCCAGTACTTC
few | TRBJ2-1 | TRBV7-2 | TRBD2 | CASSLMVSGSFNEQFF | TGTGCCAGCAGCTTAATGGTTAGCGGGAGCTTCAATGAGCAGTTCTTC
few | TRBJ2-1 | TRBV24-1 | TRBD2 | CATTQLAGEFTIYNEQFF | TGTGCCACCACACAACTAGCGGGGGAGTTTACGATCTACAATGAGCAGTTCTTC
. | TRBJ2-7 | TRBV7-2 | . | CARSSGPESGYEQYF | TGTGCCCGCAGCTCCGGACCCGAATCAGGCTACGAGCAGTACTTC
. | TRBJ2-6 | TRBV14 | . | CVSSQVLSGANVLTF | TGTGTCAGCAGTCAAGTCCTCTCTGGGGCCAACGTCCTGACTTTC
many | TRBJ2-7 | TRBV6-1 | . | CASSGGRYREQYF | TGTGCCAGCAGTGGAGGACGGTACCGAGAGCAGTACTTC
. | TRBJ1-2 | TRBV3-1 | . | CASSQGGGRTLGGYTF | TGTGCCAGCAGCCAAGGAGGGGGGCGCACCCTAGGCGGCTACACCTTC
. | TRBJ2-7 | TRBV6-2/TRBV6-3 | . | CASIYFSYEQYF | TGTGCCAGCATTTACTTCTCCTACGAGCAGTACTTC
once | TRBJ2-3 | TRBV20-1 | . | CSASEALSTDTQYF | TGCAGTGCTAGTGAGGCTCTCTCCACAGATACGCAGTATTTT